One and the same sample provided the 28 T cell receptor beta chains below, sequenced in a study of blood T cell repertoires in COVID-19. The table came from immunoSEQ multiplex PCR; TCRdb's copy has only in-frame clones and leaves some out. The sample includes some 320,000 clones, roughly 90% of them seen just once. The specimen sequenced was PBMCs or T cells enriched from blood (not recorded which). The receptors shown here come from a man aged 55 to 69 who had recovered from COVID-19.

This sequence joins TRBV6-5 and TRBJ1-2, with 10 bases lining up with TRBD1. CDR1 is MNHEY, CDR2 SVGAGI, per germline. This CDR3 has 15 amino acids. J lost 5 bases, V lost 5 bases, and 8 bases had no gene match. DNA for the CDR3: TGTGCCAGCAGTCGGACAGGGGGGATCGGGTATGGCTACACCTTC. Residues: CASSRTGGIGYGYTF.

The chain is built from TRBV7-3 and TRBJ2-3; TRBD2 matches 7 bases. The CDR3 runs 14 residues. Looked up from germline, CDR1 is SGHTA and CDR2 is FQGTGA. V shed 7 bases, J shed 0 bases, and the junction held 4 bases outside the gene matches. CDR3 DNA: TGTGCCAGCAACGGGGGGAGGAGCACAGATACGCAGTATTTT. It encodes CASNGGRSTDTQYF.

This chain joins TRBV5-1 and TRBJ2-7; 8 nucleotides agree with TRBD1. J was trimmed by 4 bases and V by 5 bases; bases with no gene match: 11. The CDR3 is made up of 15 amino acids. Germline assignment: CDR1 SGHRS and CDR2 YFSETQ. The DNA for the CDR3 is TGCGCCAGCAGATTCGGACAGGGCAAGTTTTACGAGCAGTACTTC. Its protein product is CASRFGQGKFYEQYF.

This sequence joins TRBV7-3 and TRBJ2-1; the match to TRBD2 covers 7 bases. V lost 1 base, J lost 6 bases, and 9 bases stayed unmatched. Germline assignment: CDR1 SGHTA and CDR2 FQGTGA. The CDR3 extends over 16 amino acids. CDR3 coding DNA: TGTGCCAGCAGCTTAAAGACTAGCCCAGGAAGCAATGAGCAGTTCTTC. Residues: CASSLKTSPGSNEQFF.

J is TRBJ2-7 and V is TRBV6-2 or TRBV6-3; TRBD2 agrees at 8 bases. Germline trimming cut 0 bases from V and 6 bases from J; bases unmatched to any gene: 7. The germline V gene has CDR1 MNHEY and CDR2 SVGEGT. This CDR3 region has 15 residues. The CDR3 reads CASSYSGTRVGEQYF. CDR3 coding DNA: TGTGCCAGCAGTTACTCGGGGACTAGGGTTGGCGAGCAGTACTTC.

J is TRBJ2-5 and V is TRBV20-1; 7 bases are a match to TRBD2. There are 13 residues in the CDR3. Unmatched junction bases numbered 5, after V lost 3 bases and J lost 4 bases. Per the germline V gene, CDR1 is DFQATT and CDR2 is SNEGSKA (reference sequence). The CDR3 coding sequence is TGCAGTGCTAGTAGGACTAGGGGAGAGACCCAGTACTTC. It encodes CSASRTRGETQYF.

V is TRBV27 and J is TRBJ1-2, with no clear D. Between the trimmed V and J ends, which lost 6 bases and 3 bases, there was a span of 11 bases. The CDR3 length is 13 residues. Germline V CDR1 and CDR2: MNHEY, SMNVEV (reference sequence). DNA of the CDR3: TGTGCCAGCAGATTCTCGGGTCACTATGGCTACACCTTC. Its translation is CASRFSGHYGYTF.

The chain recombines TRBV3-1 (or the pseudogene TRBV3-2) with TRBJ1-2; perhaps TRBD1 as D (5 bases). Germline assignment: CDR1 LGHDT and CDR2 YNNKEL (reference sequence). The CDR3 covers 14 residues. Trimming removed 3 bases at V and 2 bases at J, with 10 bases between. The CDR3 loop is CASSHTTENYGYTF. CDR3 nucleotides: TGTGCCAGCAGCCACACGACAGAGAACTATGGCTACACCTTC.

This clone was observed a handful of times. The chain links TRBV5-6 to TRBJ2-5; 9 bases align to TRBD1. V lost 0 bases to trimming and J lost 5 bases; unmatched junction nucleotides: 8. Looked up from germline, CDR1 is SGHDT and CDR2 is YYEEEE. There are 16 residues in the CDR3. CDR3 residues: CASSLAGTGSVETQYF. The CDR3, as DNA: TGTGCCAGCAGCTTGGCCGGGACAGGGAGTGTTGAGACCCAGTACTTC.

J is TRBJ2-1 and V is TRBV6-2 or TRBV6-3; possibly TRBD1 for D (5 bases). Germline V gives CDR1 MNHEY, CDR2 SVGEGT. V was trimmed by 2 bases and J by 3 bases, leaving 8 bases between them. This CDR3 spans 14 amino acids. CDR3 amino acids: CASSYQQGYNEQFF. The DNA for the CDR3 is TGTGCCAGCAGTTACCAGCAGGGCTACAATGAGCAGTTCTTC.

J is TRBJ2-2 and V is TRBV3-1 (or the pseudogene TRBV3-2); 7 bases line up with TRBD1. Germline V CDR1 and CDR2: LGHDT, YNNKEL (reference sequence). The CDR3 loop spans 15 amino acids. V was clipped by 4 bases and J by 2 bases; unmatched bases: 4. The CDR3 bases are TGTGCCAGCAGCCGGGGACAGATCAACACCGGGGAGCTGTTTTTT. It encodes CASSRGQINTGELFF.

The V gene is TRBV20-1, the J gene TRBJ1-1; D might be TRBD1 (5 bases). Trimming left V 6 bases short and J 8 bases short, with 10 bases between. Per germline, CDR1 DFQATT and CDR2 SNEGSKA (reference sequence). The CDR3 totals 10 residues. CDR3 nucleotide sequence: TGCAGTGCGAAGCGGGACGAAGCTTTCTTT. It translates to CSAKRDEAFF.

The V call is TRBV5-1, the J call TRBJ2-7, with 10 bases that match TRBD1. The CDR3 length is 15 residues. Germline V lookup: CDR1 SGHRS, CDR2 YFSETQ. V gave up 0 bases and J gave up 6 bases; unmatched junction bases: 6. The CDR3 protein is CASSLEPGQGTEQYF. The CDR3 DNA reads TGCGCCAGCAGCTTGGAGCCGGGACAGGGGACCGAGCAGTACTTC.

The count of this clone is one. V is TRBV6-5 and J is TRBJ1-1, with D hard to call. CDR3 size: 13 residues. The V gene's germline CDR1 is MNHEY and CDR2 SVGAGI. Trimming removed 6 bases at V and 5 bases at J, with 13 bases between. CDR3: CASRMTLTTEAFF. The CDR3 region has the DNA TGTGCCAGCAGAATGACACTTACAACTGAAGCTTTCTTT.

The gene calls are TRBV9 and TRBJ2-1; 12 bases align to TRBD2. Losses at the gene ends were 5 bases for V and 8 bases for J; bases not matched to a gene: 5. Germline lookup yields CDR1 SGDLS and CDR2 YYNGEE. The CDR3 is 14 amino acids. DNA of the CDR3: TGTGCCAGCAGTGGACTAGCGGGAAGGTATGAGCAGTTCTTC. This encodes CASSGLAGRYEQFF.

The V gene is TRBV28, the J gene TRBJ2-1; D perhaps matches TRBD2 (5 bases). This CDR3 contains 14 residues. Germline lookup yields CDR1 MDHEN and CDR2 SYDVKM. V lost 6 bases, J lost 7 bases, and 16 bases lay in between. The CDR3 loop is CASRAFGDYNEQFF. Written as DNA, the CDR3 is TGTGCCAGCAGAGCATTCGGGGATTATAATGAGCAGTTCTTC.

The gene calls are TRBV30 and TRBJ1-5, with D maybe TRBD1 (6 bases). The germline V gene has CDR1 GTSNPN and CDR2 SVGIG (reference sequence). V was pared by 5 bases and J by 7 bases, with 15 bases between. CDR3 length equals 13 residues. The CDR3 sequence: CAWCATGGQPQHF. For the CDR3, the DNA is TGTGCCTGGTGTGCGACAGGTGGACAGCCCCAGCATTTT. Full variable domain (outside the CDR3, taken from reference TRBV30 and TRBJ1-5): SQTIHQWPATLVQPVGSPLSLECTVEGTSNPNLYWYRQAAGRGLQLLFYSVGIGQISSEVPQNLSASRPQDRQFILSSKKLLLSDSGFYLCAWCATGGQPQHFGDGTRLSIL.

The chain has TRBV19 and TRBJ1-1; 7 bases map to TRBD1. CDR3 length: 13 amino acids. With 10 bases clipped from V and 1 base from J, the junction kept 6 bases outside the gene matches. Per germline, CDR1 LNHDA and CDR2 SQIVND (reference sequence). CDR3 DNA: TGTGCCATTCGCGACAGGGCGAACACTGAAGCTTTCTTT. It yields the protein CAIRDRANTEAFF.

The chain employs TRBV19 and TRBJ2-3; D might be TRBD2 (5 bases). Germline assignment: CDR1 LNHDA and CDR2 SQIVND (reference sequence). This CDR3 spans 14 amino acids. Trimming took off 7 bases at V and 2 bases at J, with 13 bases between the two ends. The DNA of the CDR3 is TGTGCCAGTACCCTAGCTGGGATCACAGATACGCAGTATTTT. Translation gives CASTLAGITDTQYF.

The chain uses TRBV6-6 and TRBJ2-3; D is uncertain. This CDR3 is built from 19 residues. Germline V lookup: CDR1 MNHNY, CDR2 SVGAGI (reference sequence). The V end was cut by 6 bases, the J end by 0 bases, with 25 bases between. CDR3 sequence: CASRRGPGDIPISTDTQYF. Written as DNA, the CDR3 is TGTGCCAGCAGGCGAGGCCCTGGTGACATTCCCATTAGCACAGATACGCAGTATTTT.

The chain links TRBV30 to TRBJ2-1, with 9 positions matching TRBD1. Germline V gene data show CDR1 as GTSNPN and CDR2 as SVGIG (reference sequence). CDR3 length: 16 amino acids. Trimming cost V 0 bases and J 10 bases; bases outside gene matches: 13. CDR3 loop: CAWSVGLNRGRVEQFF. The DNA of the CDR3 is TGTGCCTGGAGTGTAGGGTTGAACAGGGGGCGGGTGGAGCAGTTCTTC.

Concerning this clone: A much larger clone differs from this one at a single base, so this may be a read error. The same CDR3 also results from other DNA sequences found in this sample. The rearrangement uses TRBV2 and TRBJ2-1; 14 bases match TRBD2. This CDR3 region has 16 residues. V shed 4 bases, J shed 13 bases, and the junction held 12 bases outside the gene matches. Germline-derived CDR1 and CDR2 are SNHLY and FYNNEI. DNA of the CDR3: TGTGCCAGCAGTGTGGGGACTAGCGGGAGAGGCCCACAACAGTTCTTC. It encodes CASSVGTSGRGPQQFF.

This CDR3 is CASSSAGTGKTQYF. The CDR3 coding sequence is TGTGCCAGCAGCTCCGCCGGGACAGGGAAGACCCAGTACTTC. The rearrangement links TRBV6-5 to TRBJ2-5, with TRBD1 identical over 9 bases. Germline lookup yields CDR1 MNHEY and CDR2 SVGAGI. V was pared by 6 bases and J by 6 bases, with 8 bases of the junction left unmatched. The CDR3 consists of 14 residues.

This rearrangement joins TRBV6-1 to TRBJ2-7, with 7 positions matching TRBD1. CDR3 length: 14 amino acids. Germline trimming cut 4 bases from V and 2 bases from J; bases unmatched to any gene: 5. Germline assignment: CDR1 MNHNS and CDR2 SASEGT. The CDR3 DNA reads as TGTGCCAGCAGTGCAGCCACAGGGGCCTACGAGCAGTACTTC. Protein product: CASSAATGAYEQYF.

The chain is built from TRBV18 and TRBJ1-1, with D hard to call. V was shortened by 2 bases and J by 1 base, with 8 bases between the two germline ends. This CDR3 has 14 residues. Germline CDR1 and CDR2: KGHSH and LQKENI. CDR3 nucleotide sequence: TGTGCCAGCTCACCAATCGGGTCGAACACTGAAGCTTTCTTT. This gives the protein CASSPIGSNTEAFF.

V and J are TRBV5-4 and TRBJ2-5, with 14 bases aligning to TRBD2. J lost 5 bases, V lost 7 bases, and 1 base had no gene match. CDR3 length: 13 residues. Germline loops: CDR1 SGHNT, CDR2 YYREEE (reference sequence). CDR3 DNA: TGTGCCAGCCGACTAGCGGGGGGGGAGACCCAGTACTTC. It specifies CASRLAGGETQYF.

This clone has a single count. This chain links TRBV7-6 with TRBJ2-1, with TRBD2 matching 7 bases. Trimming at V came to 5 bases and at J to 5 bases, leaving 12 bases not matched to a gene. The CDR3 consists of 16 residues. Germline lookup yields CDR1 SGHVS and CDR2 FNYEAQ. The CDR3 sequence is CASSLVGGTIDNEQFF. CDR3 sequence (DNA): TGTGCCAGCAGCCTAGTAGGCGGGACTATAGACAATGAGCAGTTCTTC.

This clone was seen just once. The V call is TRBV10-3, the J call TRBJ2-7; 8 bases align to TRBD1. The CDR3 runs 12 residues. Per germline, CDR1 ENHRY and CDR2 SYGVKD. Losses at the gene ends were 3 bases for V and 10 bases for J; bases not matched to a gene: 5. This CDR3 reads CAISETGTGQYF. The CDR3 DNA reads as TGTGCCATCAGTGAAACCGGGACAGGACAGTACTTC.